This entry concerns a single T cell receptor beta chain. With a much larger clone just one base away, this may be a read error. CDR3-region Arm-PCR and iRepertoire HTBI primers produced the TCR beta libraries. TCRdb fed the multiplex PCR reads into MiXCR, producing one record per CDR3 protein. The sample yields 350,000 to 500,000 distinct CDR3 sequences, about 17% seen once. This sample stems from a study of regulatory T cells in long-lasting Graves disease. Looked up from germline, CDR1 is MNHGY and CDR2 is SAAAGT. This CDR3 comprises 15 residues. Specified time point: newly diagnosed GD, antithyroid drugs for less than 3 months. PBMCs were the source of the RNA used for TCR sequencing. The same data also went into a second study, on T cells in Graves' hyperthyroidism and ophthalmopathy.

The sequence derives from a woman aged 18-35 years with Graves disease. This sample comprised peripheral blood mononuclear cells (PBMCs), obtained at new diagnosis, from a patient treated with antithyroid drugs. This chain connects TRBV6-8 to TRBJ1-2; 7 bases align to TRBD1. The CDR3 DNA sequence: TGTACCAGCAGTTACTCGCCGACAGGGACGAATGGCTACACCTTC. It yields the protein CTSSYSPTGTNGYTF.